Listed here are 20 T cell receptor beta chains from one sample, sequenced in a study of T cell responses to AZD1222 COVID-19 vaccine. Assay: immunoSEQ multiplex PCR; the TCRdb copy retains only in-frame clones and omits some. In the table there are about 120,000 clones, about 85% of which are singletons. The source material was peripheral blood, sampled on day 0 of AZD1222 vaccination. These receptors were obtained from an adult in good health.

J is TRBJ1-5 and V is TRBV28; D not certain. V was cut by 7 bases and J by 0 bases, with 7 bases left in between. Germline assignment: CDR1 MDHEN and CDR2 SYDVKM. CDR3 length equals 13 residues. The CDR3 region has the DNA TGTGCCAGCAAGGTGGGTAGCAATCAGCCCCAGCATTTT. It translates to CASKVGSNQPQHF. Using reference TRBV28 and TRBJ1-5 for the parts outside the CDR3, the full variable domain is DVKVTQSSRYLVKRTGEKVFLECVQDMDHENMFWYRQDPGLGLRLIYFSYDVKMKEKGDIPEGYSVSREKKERFSLILESASTNQTSMYLCASKVGSNQPQHFGDGTRLSIL.

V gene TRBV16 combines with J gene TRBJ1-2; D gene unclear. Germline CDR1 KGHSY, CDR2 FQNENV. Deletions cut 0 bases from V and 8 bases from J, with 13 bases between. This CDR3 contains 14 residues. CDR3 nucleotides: TGTGCCAGCAGCCAATCTTCGGGGAAACAGGGCTACACCTTC. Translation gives CASSQSSGKQGYTF.

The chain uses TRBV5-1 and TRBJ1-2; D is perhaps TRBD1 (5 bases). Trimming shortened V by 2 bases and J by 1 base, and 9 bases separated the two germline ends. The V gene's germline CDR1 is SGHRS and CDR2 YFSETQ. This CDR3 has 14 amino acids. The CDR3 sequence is CASSLGVNNYGYTF. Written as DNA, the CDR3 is TGCGCCAGCAGCTTAGGGGTTAATAACTATGGCTACACCTTC. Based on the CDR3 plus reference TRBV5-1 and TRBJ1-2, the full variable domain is KAGVTQTPRYLIKTRGQQVTLSCSPISGHRSVSWYQQTPGQGLQFLFEYFSETQRNKGNFPGRFSGRQFSNSRSEMNVSTLELGDSALYLCASSLGVNNYGYTFGSGTRLTVV.

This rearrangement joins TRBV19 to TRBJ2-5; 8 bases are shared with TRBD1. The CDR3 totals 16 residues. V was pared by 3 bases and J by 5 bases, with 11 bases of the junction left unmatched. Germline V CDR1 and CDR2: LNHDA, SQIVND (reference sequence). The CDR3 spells CASSMVGQGAGETQYF. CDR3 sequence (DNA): TGTGCCAGTAGTATGGTTGGGCAGGGGGCGGGGGAGACCCAGTACTTC.

In DNA, the CDR3 is TGTGCCAGCAGCTTAGTAGTGAGTGGGGTGACAGATACGCAGTATTTT. Protein product: CASSLVVSGVTDTQYF. The chain carries TRBV7-9 and TRBJ2-3; D ambiguous. Germline V gives CDR1 SEHNR, CDR2 FQNEAQ (reference sequence). With 1 base removed from V and 3 bases from J, the gap between germline ends came to 14 bases. The CDR3 runs to 16 residues.

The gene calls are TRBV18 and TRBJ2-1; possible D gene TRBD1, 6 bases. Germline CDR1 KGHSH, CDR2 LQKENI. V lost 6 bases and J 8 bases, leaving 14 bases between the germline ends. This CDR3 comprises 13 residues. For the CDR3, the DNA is TGTGCCAGCTCCAAAGGACAGCCCCATGAGCAGTTCTTC. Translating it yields CASSKGQPHEQFF.

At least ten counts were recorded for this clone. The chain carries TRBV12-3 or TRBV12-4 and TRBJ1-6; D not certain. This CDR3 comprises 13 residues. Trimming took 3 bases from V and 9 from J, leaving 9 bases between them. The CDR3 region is CASSLWMGSPLHF. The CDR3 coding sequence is TGTGCCAGCAGTTTGTGGATGGGTTCACCCCTCCACTTT.

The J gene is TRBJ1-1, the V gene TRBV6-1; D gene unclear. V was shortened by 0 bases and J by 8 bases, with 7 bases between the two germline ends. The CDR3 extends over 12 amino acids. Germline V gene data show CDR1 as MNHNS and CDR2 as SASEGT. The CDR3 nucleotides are TGTGCCAGCAGTGAAGCCACACCAGAAGCTTTCTTT. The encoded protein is CASSEATPEAFF.

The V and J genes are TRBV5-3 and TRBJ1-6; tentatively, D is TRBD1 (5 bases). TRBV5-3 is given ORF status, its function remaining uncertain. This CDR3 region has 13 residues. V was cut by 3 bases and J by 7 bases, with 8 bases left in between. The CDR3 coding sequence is TGTGCCAGAAGCTGCTACAGGAATTCACCCCTCCACTTT. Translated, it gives CARSCYRNSPLHF.

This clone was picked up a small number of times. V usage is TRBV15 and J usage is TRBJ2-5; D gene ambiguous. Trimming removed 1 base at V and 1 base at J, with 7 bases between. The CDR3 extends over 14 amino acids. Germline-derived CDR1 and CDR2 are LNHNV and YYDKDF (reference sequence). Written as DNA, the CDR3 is TGTGCCACCAGCAGAGGCGAGGTCCAAGAGACCCAGTACTTC. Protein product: CATSRGEVQETQYF.

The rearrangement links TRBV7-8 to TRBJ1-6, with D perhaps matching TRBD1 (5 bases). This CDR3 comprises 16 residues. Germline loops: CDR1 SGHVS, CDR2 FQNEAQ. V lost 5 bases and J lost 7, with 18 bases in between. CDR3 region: CASSLLPGRSNSPLHF. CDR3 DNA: TGTGCCAGCAGCCTCCTGCCGGGACGCTCCAATTCACCCCTCCACTTT. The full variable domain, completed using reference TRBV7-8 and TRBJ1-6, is GAGVSQSPRYKVAKRGQDVALRCDPISGHVSLFWYQQALGQGPEFLTYFQNEAQLDKSGLPSDRFFAERPEGSVSTLKIQRTQQEDSAVYLCASSLLPGRSNSPLHFGNGTRLTVT.

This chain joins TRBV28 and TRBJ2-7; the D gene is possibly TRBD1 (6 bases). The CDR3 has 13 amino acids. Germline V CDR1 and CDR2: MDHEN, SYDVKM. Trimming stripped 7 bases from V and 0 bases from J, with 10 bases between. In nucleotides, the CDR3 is TGTGCCAGCAACATACAGGGCTCCTACGAGCAGTACTTC. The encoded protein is CASNIQGSYEQYF.

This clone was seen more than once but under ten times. The CDR3: CASSYPGQGEEKLFF. CDR3 in DNA: TGTGCCAGCAGTTACCCTGGACAGGGAGAAGAAAAACTGTTTTTT. This chain uses TRBV6-6 with TRBJ1-4, with 8 bases matching TRBD1. Germline CDR1 MNHNY, CDR2 SVGAGI (reference sequence). CDR3 length: 15 amino acids. V was pared by 2 bases and J by 8 bases, with 7 bases of the junction left unmatched.

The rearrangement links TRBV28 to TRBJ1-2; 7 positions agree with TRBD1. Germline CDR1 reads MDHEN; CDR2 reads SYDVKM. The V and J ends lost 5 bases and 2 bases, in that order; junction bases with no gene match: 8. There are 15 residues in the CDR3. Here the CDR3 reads CASSLNLQGNYGYTF. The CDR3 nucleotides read TGTGCCAGCAGTCTGAACCTACAGGGGAACTATGGCTACACCTTC.

The CDR3 loop reads CASSTTSGGGPDTQYF. The CDR3 DNA reads as TGTGCCAGCAGCACAACTAGCGGGGGGGGCCCAGATACGCAGTATTTT. The V and J genes are TRBV11-2 and TRBJ2-3; 13 bases match TRBD2. Trimming at V came to 5 bases and at J to 4 bases, leaving 6 bases not matched to a gene. The CDR3 length is 16 residues. The germline gives CDR1 SGHAT, CDR2 FQNNGV.

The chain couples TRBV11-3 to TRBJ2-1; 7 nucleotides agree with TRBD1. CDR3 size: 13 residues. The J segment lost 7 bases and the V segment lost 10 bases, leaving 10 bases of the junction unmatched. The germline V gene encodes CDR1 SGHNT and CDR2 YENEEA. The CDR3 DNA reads TGTGCCATCGAGGGACAGCCGGTTAATGAGCAGTTCTTC. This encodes CAIEGQPVNEQFF.

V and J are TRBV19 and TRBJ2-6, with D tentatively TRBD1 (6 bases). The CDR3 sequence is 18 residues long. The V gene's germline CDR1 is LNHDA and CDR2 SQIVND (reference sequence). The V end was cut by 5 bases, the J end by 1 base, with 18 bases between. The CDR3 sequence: CASSSPTGQPSGANVLTF. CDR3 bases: TGTGCCAGTAGTTCCCCGACAGGTCAACCTTCTGGGGCCAACGTCCTGACTTTC.

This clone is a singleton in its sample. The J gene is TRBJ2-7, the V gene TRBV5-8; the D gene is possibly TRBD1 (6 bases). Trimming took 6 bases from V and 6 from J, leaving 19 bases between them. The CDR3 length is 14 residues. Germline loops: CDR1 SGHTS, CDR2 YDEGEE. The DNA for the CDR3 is TGTGCCAGCACCACGACAGGACATGCCTCCGAGCAGTACTTC. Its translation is CASTTTGHASEQYF.

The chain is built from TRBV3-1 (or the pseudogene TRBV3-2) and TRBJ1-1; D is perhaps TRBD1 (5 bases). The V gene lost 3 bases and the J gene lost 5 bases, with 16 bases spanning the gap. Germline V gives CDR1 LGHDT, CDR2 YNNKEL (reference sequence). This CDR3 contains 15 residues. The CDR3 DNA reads TGTGCCAGCAGCCAGACGTTTGGGGGAACTACTGAAGCTTTCTTT. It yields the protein CASSQTFGGTTEAFF.

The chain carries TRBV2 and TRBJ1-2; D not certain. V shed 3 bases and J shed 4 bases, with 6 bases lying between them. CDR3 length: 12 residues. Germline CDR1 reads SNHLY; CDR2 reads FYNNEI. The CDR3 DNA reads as TGTGCCAGCAGTGACACTATCTATGGCTACACCTTC. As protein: CASSDTIYGYTF. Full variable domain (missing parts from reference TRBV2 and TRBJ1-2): EPEVTQTPSHQVTQMGQEVILRCVPISNHLYFYWYRQILGQKVEFLVSFYNNEISEKSEIFDDQFSVERPDGSNFTLKIRSTKLEDSAMYFCASSDTIYGYTFGSGTRLTVV.